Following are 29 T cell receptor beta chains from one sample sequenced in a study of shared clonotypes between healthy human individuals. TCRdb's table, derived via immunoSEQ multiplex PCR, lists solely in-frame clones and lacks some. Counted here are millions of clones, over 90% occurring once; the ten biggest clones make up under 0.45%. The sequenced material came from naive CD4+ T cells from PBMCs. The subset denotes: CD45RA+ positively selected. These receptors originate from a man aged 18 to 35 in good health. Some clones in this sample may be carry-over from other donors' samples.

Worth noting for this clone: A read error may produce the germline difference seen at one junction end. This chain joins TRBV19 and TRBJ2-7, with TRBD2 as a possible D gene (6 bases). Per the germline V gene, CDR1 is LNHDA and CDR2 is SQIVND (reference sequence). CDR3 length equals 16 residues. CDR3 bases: TGTGCCAGTAGTAGCTTTACCGGCACTAGCTCCAACGAGCAGTACTTC. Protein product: CASSSFTGTSSNEQYF.

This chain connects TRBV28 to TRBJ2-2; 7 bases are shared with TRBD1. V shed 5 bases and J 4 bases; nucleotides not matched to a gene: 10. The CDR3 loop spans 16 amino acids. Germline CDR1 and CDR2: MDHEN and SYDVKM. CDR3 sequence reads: CASSPPTGVGTGELFF. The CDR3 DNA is TGTGCCAGCAGTCCCCCCACAGGGGTTGGCACCGGGGAGCTGTTTTTT.

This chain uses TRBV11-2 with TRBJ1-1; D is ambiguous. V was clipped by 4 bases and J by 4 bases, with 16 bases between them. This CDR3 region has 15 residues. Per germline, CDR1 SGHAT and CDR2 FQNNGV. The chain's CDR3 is CASSSGRERPTEAFF. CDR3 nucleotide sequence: TGTGCCAGCAGCTCCGGACGGGAGAGGCCCACTGAAGCTTTCTTT.

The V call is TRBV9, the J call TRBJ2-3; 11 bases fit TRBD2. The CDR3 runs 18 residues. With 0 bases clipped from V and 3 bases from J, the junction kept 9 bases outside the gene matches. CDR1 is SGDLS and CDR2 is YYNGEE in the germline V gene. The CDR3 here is CASSVDGGLAVQTDTQYF. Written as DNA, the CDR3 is TGTGCCAGCAGCGTAGATGGGGGACTAGCGGTACAAACAGATACGCAGTATTTT.

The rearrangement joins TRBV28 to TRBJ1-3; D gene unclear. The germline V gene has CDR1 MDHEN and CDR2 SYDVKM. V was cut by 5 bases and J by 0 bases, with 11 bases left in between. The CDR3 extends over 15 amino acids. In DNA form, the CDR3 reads TGTGCCAGCAGTATACAGAGATACTCTGGAAACACCATATATTTT. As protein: CASSIQRYSGNTIYF.

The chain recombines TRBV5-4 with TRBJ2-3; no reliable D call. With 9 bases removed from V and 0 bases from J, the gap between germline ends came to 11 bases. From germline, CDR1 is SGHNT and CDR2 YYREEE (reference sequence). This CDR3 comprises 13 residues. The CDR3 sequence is CATHAPSTDTQYF. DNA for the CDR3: TGTGCCACCCATGCTCCTAGCACAGATACGCAGTATTTT.

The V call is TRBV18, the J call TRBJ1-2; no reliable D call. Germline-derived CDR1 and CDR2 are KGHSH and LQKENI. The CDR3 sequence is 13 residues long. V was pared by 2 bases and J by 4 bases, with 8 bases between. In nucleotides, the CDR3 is TGTGCCAGCTCACCAGATCTAATCTATGGCTACACCTTC. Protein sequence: CASSPDLIYGYTF.

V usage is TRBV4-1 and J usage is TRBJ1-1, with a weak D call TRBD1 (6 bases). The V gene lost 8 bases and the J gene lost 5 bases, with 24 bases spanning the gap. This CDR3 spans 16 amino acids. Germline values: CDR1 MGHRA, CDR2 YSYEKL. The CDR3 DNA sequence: TGCGCCAGCGCCACAAGGGGGAGGGGGGCTACAACTGAAGCTTTCTTT. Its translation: CASATRGRGATTEAFF.

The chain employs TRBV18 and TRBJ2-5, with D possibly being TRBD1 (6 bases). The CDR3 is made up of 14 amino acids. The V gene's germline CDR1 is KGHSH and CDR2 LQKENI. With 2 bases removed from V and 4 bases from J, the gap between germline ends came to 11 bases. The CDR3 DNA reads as TGTGCCAGCTCACCAAACAGGGCGGCAGAGACCCAGTACTTC. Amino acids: CASSPNRAAETQYF.

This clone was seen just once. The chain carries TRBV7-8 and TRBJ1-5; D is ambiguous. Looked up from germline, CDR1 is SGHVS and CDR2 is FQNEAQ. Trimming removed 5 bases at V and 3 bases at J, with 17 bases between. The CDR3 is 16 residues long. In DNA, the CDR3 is TGTGCCAGCAGCCCTACACGTCGACAAGTCAATCAGCCCCAGCATTTT. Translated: CASSPTRRQVNQPQHF.

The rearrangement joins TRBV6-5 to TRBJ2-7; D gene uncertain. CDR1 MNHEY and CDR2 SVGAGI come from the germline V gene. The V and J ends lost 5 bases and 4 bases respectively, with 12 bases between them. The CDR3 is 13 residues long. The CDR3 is CASSPGRKYEQYF. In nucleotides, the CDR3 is TGTGCCAGCAGTCCTGGACGGAAATACGAGCAGTACTTC.

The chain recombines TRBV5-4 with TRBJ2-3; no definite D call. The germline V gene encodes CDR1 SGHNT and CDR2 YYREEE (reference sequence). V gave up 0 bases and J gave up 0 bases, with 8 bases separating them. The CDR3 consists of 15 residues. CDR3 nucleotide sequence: TGTGCCAGCAGCTTGGTAGGCGTGAGCACAGATACGCAGTATTTT. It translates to CASSLVGVSTDTQYF.

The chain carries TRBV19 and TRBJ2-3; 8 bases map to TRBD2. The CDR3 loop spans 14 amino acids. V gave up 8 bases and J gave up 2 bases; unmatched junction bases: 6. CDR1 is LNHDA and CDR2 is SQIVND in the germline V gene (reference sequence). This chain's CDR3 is CASATSGSTDTQYF. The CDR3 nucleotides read TGTGCCAGTGCCACTAGCGGATCCACAGATACGCAGTATTTT.

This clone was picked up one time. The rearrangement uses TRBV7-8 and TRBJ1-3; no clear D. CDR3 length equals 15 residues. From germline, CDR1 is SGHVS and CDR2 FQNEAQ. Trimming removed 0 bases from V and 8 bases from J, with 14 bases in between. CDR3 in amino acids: CASSLAGLLVDTIYF. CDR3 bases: TGTGCCAGCAGCTTAGCTGGCTTATTGGTTGACACCATATATTTT.

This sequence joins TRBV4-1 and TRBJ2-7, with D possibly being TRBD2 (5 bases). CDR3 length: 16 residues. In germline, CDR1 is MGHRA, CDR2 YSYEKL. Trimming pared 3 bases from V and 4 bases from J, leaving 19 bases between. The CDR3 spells CASSHPPGEQRYEQYF. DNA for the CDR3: TGCGCCAGCAGCCATCCGCCCGGGGAACAAAGGTACGAGCAGTACTTC.

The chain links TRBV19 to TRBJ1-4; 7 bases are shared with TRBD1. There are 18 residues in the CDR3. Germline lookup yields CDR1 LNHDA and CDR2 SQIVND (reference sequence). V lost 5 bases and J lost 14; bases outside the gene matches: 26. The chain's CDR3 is CASSPRQGEGTGRRGLFF. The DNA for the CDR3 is TGTGCCAGTAGTCCCCGTCAGGGGGAAGGAACAGGCCGTCGAGGGCTGTTTTTT.

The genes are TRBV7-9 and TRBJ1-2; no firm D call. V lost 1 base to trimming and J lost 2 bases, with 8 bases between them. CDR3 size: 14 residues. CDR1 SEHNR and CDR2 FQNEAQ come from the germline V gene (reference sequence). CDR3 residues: CASSLGQQNYGYTF. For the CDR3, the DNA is TGTGCCAGCAGCTTAGGCCAGCAGAACTATGGCTACACCTTC.

The CDR3, as DNA: TGCAGCGCCGCACACTCTATGGGGGAGGGCCTGGATACGCAGTATTTT. Its translation is CSAAHSMGEGLDTQYF. This sequence joins TRBV29-1 and TRBJ2-3; 7 nucleotides agree with TRBD2. From germline, CDR1 is SQVTM and CDR2 ANQGSEA. The CDR3 runs 16 residues. The trim removed 7 bases at V and 6 bases at J, leaving 19 bases unmatched.

CDR3 amino acids: CASSSLSGRAQETQYF. CDR3 nucleotides: TGTGCCAGCAGCTCCCTGAGCGGGAGGGCCCAAGAGACCCAGTACTTC. The genes are TRBV5-5 and TRBJ2-5; 10 bases fit TRBD2. Germline V gene lookup returns CDR1 SGHKS and CDR2 YYEKEE (reference sequence). The CDR3 contains 16 residues. V shed 3 bases and J 1 base; nucleotides not matched to a gene: 6.

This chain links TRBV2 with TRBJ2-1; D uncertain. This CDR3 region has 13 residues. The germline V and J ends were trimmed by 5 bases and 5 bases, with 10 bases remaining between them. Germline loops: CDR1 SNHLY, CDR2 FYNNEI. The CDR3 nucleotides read TGTGCCAGCAGTTGGGAAGTCAACAATGAGCAGTTCTTC. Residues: CASSWEVNNEQFF. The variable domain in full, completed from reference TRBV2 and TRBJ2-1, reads EPEVTQTPSHQVTQMGQEVILRCVPISNHLYFYWYRQILGQKVEFLVSFYNNEISEKSEIFDDQFSVERPDGSNFTLKIRSTKLEDSAMYFCASSWEVNNEQFFGPGTRLTVL.

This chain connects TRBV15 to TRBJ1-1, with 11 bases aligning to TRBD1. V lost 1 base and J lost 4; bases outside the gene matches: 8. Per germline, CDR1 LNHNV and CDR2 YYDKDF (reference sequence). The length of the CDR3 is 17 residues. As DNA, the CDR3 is TGTGCCACCAGCAGAGCGGACAGGGGGCTATCCGGCACTGAAGCTTTCTTT. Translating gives CATSRADRGLSGTEAFF.

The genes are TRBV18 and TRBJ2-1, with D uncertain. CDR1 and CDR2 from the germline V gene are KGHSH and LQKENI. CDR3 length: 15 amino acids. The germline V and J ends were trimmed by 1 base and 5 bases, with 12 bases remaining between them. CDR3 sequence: CASSPQLQAHNEQFF. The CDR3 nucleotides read TGTGCCAGCTCACCACAGTTGCAGGCCCACAATGAGCAGTTCTTC.

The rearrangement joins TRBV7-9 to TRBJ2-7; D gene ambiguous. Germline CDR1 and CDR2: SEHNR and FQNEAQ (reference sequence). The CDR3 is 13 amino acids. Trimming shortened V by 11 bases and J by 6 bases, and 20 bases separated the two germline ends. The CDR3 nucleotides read TGTGCCCAGCTGGTGGTAGGCCGGATCGAGCAGTACTTC. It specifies CAQLVVGRIEQYF.

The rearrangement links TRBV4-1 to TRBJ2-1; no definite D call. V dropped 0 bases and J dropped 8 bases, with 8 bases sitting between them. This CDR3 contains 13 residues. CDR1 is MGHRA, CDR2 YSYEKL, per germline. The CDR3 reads CASSQDSADEQFF. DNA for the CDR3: TGCGCCAGCAGCCAAGACTCGGCGGATGAGCAGTTCTTC.

In nucleotides, the CDR3 is TGTGCCAGCAGCGTAGATGGGCGGGTCTCCGGGGAGCTGTTTTTT. Its translation is CASSVDGRVSGELFF. The chain recombines TRBV9 with TRBJ2-2; TRBD2 is a possible D gene (5 bases). The germline V and J ends were trimmed by 0 bases and 6 bases, with 12 bases remaining between them. The germline CDR1 and CDR2 sequences are SGDLS and YYNGEE. The CDR3 is made up of 15 amino acids.

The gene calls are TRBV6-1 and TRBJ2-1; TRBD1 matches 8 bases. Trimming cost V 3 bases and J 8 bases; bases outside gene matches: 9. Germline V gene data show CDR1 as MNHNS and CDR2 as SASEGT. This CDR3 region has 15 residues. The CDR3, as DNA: TGTGCCAGCAGTGATCGTGGACAGGGTATCTATGAGCAGTTCTTC. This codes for CASSDRGQGIYEQFF.

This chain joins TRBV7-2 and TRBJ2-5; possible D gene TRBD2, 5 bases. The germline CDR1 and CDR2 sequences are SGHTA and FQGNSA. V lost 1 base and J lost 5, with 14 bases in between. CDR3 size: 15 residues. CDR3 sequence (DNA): TGTGCCAGCAGCTTAGGGGGAGCGCGGAGGGAGACCCAGTACTTC. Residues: CASSLGGARRETQYF.

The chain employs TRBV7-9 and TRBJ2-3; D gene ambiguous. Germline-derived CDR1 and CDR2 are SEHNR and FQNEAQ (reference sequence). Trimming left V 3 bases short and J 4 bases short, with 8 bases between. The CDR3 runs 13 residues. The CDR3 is CASSFFGADTQYF. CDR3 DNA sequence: TGTGCCAGCAGCTTTTTTGGCGCAGATACGCAGTATTTT.

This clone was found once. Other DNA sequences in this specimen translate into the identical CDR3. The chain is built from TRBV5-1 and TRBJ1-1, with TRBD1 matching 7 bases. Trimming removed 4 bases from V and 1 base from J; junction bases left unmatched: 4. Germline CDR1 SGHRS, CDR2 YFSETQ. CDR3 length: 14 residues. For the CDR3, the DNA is TGCGCCAGCAGCGTCACAGGGGCGAACACTGAAGCTTTCTTT. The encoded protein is CASSVTGANTEAFF.